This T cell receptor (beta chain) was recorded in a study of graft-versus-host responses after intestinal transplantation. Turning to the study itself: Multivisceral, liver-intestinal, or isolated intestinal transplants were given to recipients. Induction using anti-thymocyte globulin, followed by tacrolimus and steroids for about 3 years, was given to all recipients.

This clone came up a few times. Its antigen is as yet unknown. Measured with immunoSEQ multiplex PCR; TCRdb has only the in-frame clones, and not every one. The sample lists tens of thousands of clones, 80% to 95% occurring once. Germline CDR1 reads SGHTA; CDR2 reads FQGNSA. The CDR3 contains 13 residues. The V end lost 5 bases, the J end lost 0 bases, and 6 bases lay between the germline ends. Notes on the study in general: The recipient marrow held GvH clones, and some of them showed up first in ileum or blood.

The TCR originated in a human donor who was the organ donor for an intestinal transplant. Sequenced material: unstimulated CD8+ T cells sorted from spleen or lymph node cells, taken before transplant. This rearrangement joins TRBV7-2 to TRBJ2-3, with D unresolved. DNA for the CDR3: TGTGCCAGCAGCCTCCTCAGCACAGATACGCAGTATTTT. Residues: CASSLLSTDTQYF.